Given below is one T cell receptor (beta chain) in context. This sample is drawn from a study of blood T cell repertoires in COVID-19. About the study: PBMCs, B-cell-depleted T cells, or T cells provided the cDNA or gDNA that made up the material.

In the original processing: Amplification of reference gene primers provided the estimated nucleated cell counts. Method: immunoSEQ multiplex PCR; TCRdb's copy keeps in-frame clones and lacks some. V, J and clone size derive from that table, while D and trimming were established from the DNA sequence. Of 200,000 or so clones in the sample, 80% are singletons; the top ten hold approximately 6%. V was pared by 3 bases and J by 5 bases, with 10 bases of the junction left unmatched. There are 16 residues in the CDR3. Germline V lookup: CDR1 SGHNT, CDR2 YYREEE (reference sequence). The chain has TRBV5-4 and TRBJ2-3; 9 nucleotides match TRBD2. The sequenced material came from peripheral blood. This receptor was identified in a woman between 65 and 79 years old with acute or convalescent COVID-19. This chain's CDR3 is CASSSYSGSGVDTQYF. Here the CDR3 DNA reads TGTGCCAGCAGCTCATATAGCGGGAGCGGCGTAGATACGCAGTATTTT.